A single sample gave rise to the 27 T cell receptor beta chains below, sequenced in a study of CD8 T cells in ankylosing spondylitis. Antigen specificity for these receptors is unknown. Study-level findings and limits: There was a TCR beta motif, made of several highly homologous variants, that appeared characteristic of ankylosing spondylitis blood.

TCRdb reanalysed the 5' RACE reads using MiXCR and keeps one entry per CDR3 protein. Of just under 550,000 distinct CDR3 sequences in the sample, over 9.5% were seen once. Material for sequencing was blood, either unsorted or a sorted T cell fraction (not recorded which). The origin of the receptors is a male donor with ankylosing spondylitis.

The table lists this clonotype with a few counts. CDR3 amino acids: CASSRDRAQETQYF. Written as DNA, the CDR3 is TGTGCCAGCTCACGGGACAGGGCACAAGAGACCCAGTACTTC. The V call is TRBV18, the J call TRBJ2-5, with 9 bases identical to TRBD1. CDR1 is KGHSH and CDR2 is LQKENI in the germline V gene. The CDR3 contains 14 residues. After removal of 4 bases from V and 2 bases from J, the junction contained 2 bases not matched to a gene. Based on the CDR3 plus reference TRBV18 and TRBJ2-5, the full variable domain is NAGVMQNPRHLVRRRGQEARLRCSPMKGHSHVYWYRQLPEEGLKFMVYLQKENIIDESGMPKERFSAEFPKEGPSILRIQQVVRGDSAAYFCASSRDRAQETQYFGPGTRLLVL.

This clonotype was observed at least ten times. J is TRBJ2-3 and V is TRBV5-1; 8 bases agree with TRBD2. The CDR3 sequence is 15 residues long. From germline, CDR1 is SGHRS and CDR2 YFSETQ. V gave up 1 base and J gave up 5 bases; unmatched junction bases: 6. This CDR3 reads CASSLTGGPEDTQYF. CDR3 sequence (DNA): TGCGCCAGCAGCTTGACGGGAGGGCCGGAAGATACGCAGTATTTT.

This clonotype was counted ten times or more. The V call is TRBV20-1, the J call TRBJ1-2, with 7 bases matching TRBD1. CDR3 length: 13 amino acids. In germline, CDR1 is DFQATT, CDR2 SNEGSKA (reference sequence). The CDR3 is CGSNEQGIYGYTF. The CDR3 nucleotides are TGCGGCTCCAACGAACAGGGGATCTATGGCTACACCTTC.

V gene TRBV7-9 combines with J gene TRBJ1-1; TRBD1 is a possible D gene (5 bases). The CDR3 totals 13 residues. Deletions cut 7 bases from V and 1 base from J, with 10 bases between. The germline V gene encodes CDR1 SEHNR and CDR2 FQNEAQ (reference sequence). The CDR3 DNA reads TGTGCCAGCAACAACGGACAGAACACTGAAGCTTTCTTT. As protein: CASNNGQNTEAFF.

This chain connects TRBV20-1 to TRBJ2-1; 9 positions agree with TRBD2. The CDR3 totals 11 residues. Losses at the gene ends were 6 bases for V and 10 bases for J; bases not matched to a gene: 4. Looked up from germline, CDR1 is DFQATT and CDR2 is SNEGSKA (reference sequence). The CDR3 sequence: CSADLAGEQFF. CDR3 in DNA: TGCAGTGCCGACCTAGCGGGAGAGCAGTTCTTC.

In this sample, this clonotype turned up many times. The CDR3 region has the DNA TGTGCCAGCAGTCCACAGACCGGGGAGCTGTTTTTT. This gives the protein CASSPQTGELFF. The chain carries TRBV27 and TRBJ2-2; D remains ambiguous. The CDR3 length is 12 residues. Germline V gene lookup returns CDR1 MNHEY and CDR2 SMNVEV (reference sequence). V shed 5 bases and J shed 5 bases, with 6 bases lying between them.

V is TRBV5-1 and J is TRBJ1-2, with no clear D. The CDR3 runs to 13 residues. V lost 4 bases to trimming and J lost 8 bases, with 15 bases between them. Germline lookup yields CDR1 SGHRS and CDR2 YFSETQ. The DNA for the CDR3 is TGCGCCAGCAGCCCCGGAAACGGTGAAGGCTACACCTTC. It encodes CASSPGNGEGYTF.

The chain uses TRBV7-8 and TRBJ2-4; tentative D call: TRBD1 (5 bases). The V gene lost 5 bases and the J gene lost 11 bases, with 16 bases spanning the gap. Germline values: CDR1 SGHVS, CDR2 FQNEAQ. The CDR3 extends over 13 amino acids. CDR3 sequence: CASSPPQGYVQYF. DNA for the CDR3: TGTGCCAGCAGCCCCCCGCAGGGCTACGTTCAGTACTTC.

This clonotype appeared many times. This chain joins TRBV3-1 and TRBJ2-1; D might be TRBD1 (7 bases). The length of the CDR3 is 16 residues. CDR1 LGHDT and CDR2 YNNKEL come from the germline V gene (reference sequence). The germline V and J ends were trimmed by 4 bases and 6 bases, with 19 bases remaining between them. The CDR3 DNA follows: TGTGCCAGCAGCCTCTTAGGGGGCGGGACCTTCAATGAGCAGTTCTTC. Translating it yields CASSLLGGGTFNEQFF.

In this sample, this clonotype turned up a few times. The chain links TRBV20-1 to TRBJ2-2; tentatively, D is TRBD1 or TRBD2 (5 bases each). This CDR3 is built from 14 residues. The V gene lost 0 bases and the J gene lost 6 bases, with 11 bases spanning the gap. CDR1 is DFQATT, CDR2 SNEGSKA, per germline (reference sequence). The CDR3 spells CSARDLGDAGELFF. In DNA form, the CDR3 reads TGCAGTGCTAGAGATCTGGGGGACGCCGGGGAGCTGTTTTTT.

This clonotype was counted ten times or more. The genes are TRBV12-3 or TRBV12-4 and TRBJ2-5, with a weak D call TRBD2 (6 bases). Trimming pared 0 bases from V and 7 bases from J, leaving 12 bases between. This CDR3 has 14 residues. In nucleotides, the CDR3 is TGTGCCAGCAGTTTAGCCGAAGCGGGCGGGACCCAGTACTTC. It translates to CASSLAEAGGTQYF.

Ten or more counts support this clonotype. The V and J genes are TRBV12-3 or TRBV12-4 and TRBJ1-1, with a tentative D call TRBD1 (5 bases). Trimming removed 7 bases from V and 4 bases from J, with 10 bases in between. The CDR3 covers 12 residues. The CDR3 sequence: CASTMGGTEAFF. CDR3 nucleotides: TGTGCCAGCACCATGGGGGGCACTGAAGCTTTCTTT.

Ten or more counts support this clonotype. The V call is TRBV29-1, the J call TRBJ1-1; 7 bases map to TRBD1. This CDR3 has 11 residues. The V gene end was trimmed by 7 bases and the J gene end by 4 bases; junction bases not matched to a gene: 3. Germline V gives CDR1 SQVTM, CDR2 ANQGSEA. The CDR3 nucleotides read TGCAGCGGGGGACAGCTCACTGAAGCTTTCTTT. Translated: CSGGQLTEAFF.

This chain links TRBV24-1 with TRBJ2-1; the match to TRBD1 covers 7 bases. Germline-derived CDR1 and CDR2 are KGHDR and SFDVKD. V was pared by 3 bases and J by 5 bases, with 12 bases of the junction left unmatched. The CDR3 covers 17 residues. The CDR3 region has the DNA TGTGCCACCAGTGATAGCCGCGTCAGAGACAGGGACAATGAGCAGTTCTTC. Its translation is CATSDSRVRDRDNEQFF.

This clonotype has at least ten counts. V is TRBV14 and J is TRBJ2-2; 8 positions agree with TRBD1. Unmatched junction bases numbered 7, after V lost 3 bases and J lost 7 bases. The CDR3 sequence is 15 residues long. CDR1 and CDR2 (germline): SGHDN, FVKESK. The CDR3 loop is CASSQRTGWNGELFF. CDR3 nucleotides: TGTGCCAGCAGCCAGAGGACAGGGTGGAACGGGGAGCTGTTTTTT.

A few counts support this clonotype. CDR3 in DNA: TGTGCCAGCAGCTTAGATCGGACAGGAATAAGAGACCAGTACTTC. Residues: CASSLDRTGIRDQYF. V is TRBV11-2 and J is TRBJ2-5, with 7 bases lining up with TRBD1. V lost 0 bases, J lost 10 bases, and 11 bases stayed unmatched. The germline V gene has CDR1 SGHAT and CDR2 FQNNGV. This CDR3 spans 15 amino acids.

This chain links TRBV20-1 with TRBJ1-1, with TRBD1 as a possible D gene (5 bases). Germline assignment: CDR1 DFQATT and CDR2 SNEGSKA (reference sequence). CDR3 length: 13 residues. V dropped 8 bases and J dropped 2 bases, with 15 bases sitting between them. The CDR3 DNA reads as TGCAGTAGTGACAGCATGGGAAACACTGAAGCTTTCTTT. Translating it yields CSSDSMGNTEAFF.

This clonotype showed up many times. This chain connects TRBV11-2 to TRBJ2-3, with D hard to call. The germline CDR1 and CDR2 sequences are SGHAT and FQNNGV. The V end was cut by 1 base, the J end by 4 bases, with 15 bases between. CDR3 length: 16 amino acids. The CDR3 DNA is TGTGCCAGCAGCTTAGGATCCGGCTTAAGCTCAGATACGCAGTATTTT. Translated, it gives CASSLGSGLSSDTQYF. The whole variable domain, filled in from reference TRBV11-2 and TRBJ2-3, reads EAGVAQSPRYKIIEKRQSVAFWCNPISGHATLYWYQQILGQGPKLLIQFQNNGVVDDSQLPKDRFSAERLKGVDSTLKIQPAKLEDSAVYLCASSLGSGLSSDTQYFGPGTRLTVL.

Comments on this clonotype: The junction does not match germline at one end; this may be a read error. The V call is TRBV6-5, the J call TRBJ2-2, with TRBD2 as a possible D gene (7 bases). The CDR3 spans 16 residues. Germline values: CDR1 MNHEY, CDR2 SVGAGI. This chain's CDR3 is CAISYEGGKDAGELFF. In DNA, the CDR3 is TGTGCCATCAGTTACGAGGGGGGGAAGGACGCCGGGGAGCTGTTTTTT.

The count of this clonotype is one. This clone may be a read error of a much larger clone one base away. No conserved phenylalanine or tryptophan ends this CDR3, so it is likely a read error. The chain couples TRBV5-5 to TRBJ2-5; TRBD2 might be the D (5 bases). The CDR3 contains 14 residues. The germline V and J ends were trimmed by 4 bases and 6 bases, with 16 bases remaining between them. Looked up from germline, CDR1 is SGHKS and CDR2 is YYEKEE (reference sequence). The CDR3 loop reads CASSPARGSQTQYL. The CDR3 DNA sequence: TGTGCCAGCAGCCCAGCACGGGGTAGTCAGACCCAGTACCTC.

This clonotype was picked up many times. The chain has TRBV29-1 and TRBJ1-1; 9 bases are a match to TRBD1. V trimming: 7 bases; J trimming: 0 bases; junction bases outside the gene matches: 9. There are 15 residues in the CDR3. Germline V gives CDR1 SQVTM, CDR2 ANQGSEA. The CDR3 loop reads CSAPDRGGVNTEAFF. The CDR3 nucleotides read TGCAGCGCTCCGGACAGGGGCGGAGTGAACACTGAAGCTTTCTTT.

This clonotype was seen only a few times. J is TRBJ2-6 and V is TRBV5-1; D unresolved. The V end was cut by 4 bases, the J end by 0 bases, with 11 bases between. The CDR3 contains 16 residues. The V gene's germline CDR1 is SGHRS and CDR2 YFSETQ. CDR3 in DNA: TGCGCCAGCAGCGTCTCCGGGTCCTCTGGGGCCAACGTCCTGACTTTC. Residues: CASSVSGSSGANVLTF. The whole variable domain, filled in from reference TRBV5-1 and TRBJ2-6, reads KAGVTQTPRYLIKTRGQQVTLSCSPISGHRSVSWYQQTPGQGLQFLFEYFSETQRNKGNFPGRFSGRQFSNSRSEMNVSTLELGDSALYLCASSVSGSSGANVLTFGAGSRLTVL.

This clonotype was counted many times. The chain's CDR3 is CASSFSYEQYF. The CDR3 DNA is TGTGCCAGCAGCTTCTCCTACGAGCAGTACTTC. V gene TRBV11-2 combines with J gene TRBJ2-7; no clear D gene. CDR1 SGHAT and CDR2 FQNNGV come from the germline V gene. The CDR3 totals 11 residues. V lost 3 bases and J 0 bases, leaving 0 bases between the germline ends.

DNA of the CDR3: TGTGCCAGCAGCCAGGGGCTAGCGGCGTCCTACGAGCAGTACGTC. Translated, it gives CASSQGLAASYEQYV. The V and J genes are TRBV3-1 and TRBJ2-7, with 7 positions matching TRBD2. V lost 3 bases to trimming and J lost 1 base; unmatched junction nucleotides: 6. This CDR3 has 15 amino acids. In germline, CDR1 is LGHDT, CDR2 YNNKEL (reference sequence).

The chain couples TRBV5-8 to TRBJ2-7; TRBD2 matches at 7 bases. The V segment lost 5 bases and the J segment 0 bases; nucleotides outside the gene matches: 8. CDR1 SGHTS and CDR2 YDEGEE come from the germline V gene. The CDR3 extends over 15 amino acids. CDR3 bases: TGTGCCAGCAGTCGGTGGGAGGGGAGCTCCTACGAGCAGTACTTC. This sequence encodes CASSRWEGSSYEQYF.

This clonotype showed up just a few times. The genes are TRBV20-1 and TRBJ2-7; tentatively, D is TRBD1 (6 bases). The germline V and J ends were trimmed by 6 bases and 1 base, with 16 bases remaining between them. The CDR3 length is 14 residues. Germline V gene data show CDR1 as DFQATT and CDR2 as SNEGSKA (reference sequence). CDR3 nucleotides: TGCAGTGCGGGAAGGACAGAAAGGTCCTACGAGCAGTACTTC. It translates to CSAGRTERSYEQYF.

This sequence joins TRBV20-1 and TRBJ2-7; perhaps D is TRBD1 or TRBD2 (5 bases each). V lost 5 bases to trimming and J lost 3 bases, with 20 bases between them. Per germline, CDR1 DFQATT and CDR2 SNEGSKA (reference sequence). The CDR3 runs to 15 residues. The CDR3 sequence is CSAPLRDRANYEQYF. As DNA, the CDR3 is TGCAGTGCTCCCCTCCGGGACCGGGCAAACTACGAGCAGTACTTC.